One and the same sample provided the 17 T cell receptor beta chains below, sequenced in a study of Graves' ophthalmopathy and Graves' hyperthyroidism. RNA transcripts were the source from which TCR beta CDR3 regions were amplified. HTBI-primed first-round RT-PCR preceded second-round multiplex PCR. TCRdb reprocessed the multiplex PCR reads via MiXCR and lists one record per CDR3 protein. This repertoire shows 650,000 to 900,000 distinct CDR3 sequences, 40% found once; its top ten account for about 40%. Specimen: peripheral blood. The receptor source for this set is an adult man with Graves' ophthalmopathy.

To note about this clonotype: Germline and junction disagree at one end, which may indicate a read error. This sequence joins TRBV25-1 and TRBJ1-4; D remains unclear. The CDR3 extends over 13 amino acids. Germline CDR1 reads MGHDK; CDR2 reads SYGVNS. CDR3 nucleotides: TGTACCAGCAGTCCTGGATTCAATGAAAAACTGTTTTTT. The encoded protein is CTSSPGFNEKLFF.

This chain connects TRBV20-1 to TRBJ2-5, with TRBD2 as a possible D gene (7 bases). Per germline, CDR1 DFQATT and CDR2 SNEGSKA (reference sequence). Trimming left V 0 bases short and J 5 bases short, with 19 bases between. The CDR3 has 16 residues. CDR3: CSARDWRGGLRETQYF. CDR3 nucleotides: TGCAGTGCTAGAGATTGGAGGGGGGGATTGCGTGAGACCCAGTACTTC.

The V and J genes are TRBV20-1 and TRBJ2-5, with D tentatively TRBD1 (6 bases). The length of the CDR3 is 12 residues. In germline, CDR1 is DFQATT, CDR2 SNEGSKA (reference sequence). V was cut by 3 bases and J by 5 bases, with 10 bases left in between. CDR3: CSARVQGETQYF. CDR3 coding DNA: TGCAGTGCTAGGGTCCAGGGGGAGACCCAGTACTTC.

This clonotype was recorded once. One end of the junction does not line up with germline, which may come from a read error. The rearrangement uses TRBV19 and TRBJ1-1; 8 bases line up with TRBD1. The CDR3 sequence is 14 residues long. CDR1 and CDR2 from the germline V gene are LNHDA and SQIVND (reference sequence). The chain's CDR3 is CASSIWTGSQSQRF. CDR3 nucleotides: TGTGCCAGTAGTATATGGACAGGGTCCCAAAGCCAGCGCTTT.

Concerning this clonotype: A single base separates this from a much larger clone, so it may be a read error. V is TRBV20-1 and J is TRBJ2-5; 13 nucleotides agree with TRBD2. The CDR3 spans 14 residues. CDR1 and CDR2 (germline): DFQATT, SNEGSKA (reference sequence). The CDR3 protein is CSARVGTSGKTQCF. The CDR3 DNA sequence: TGCAGTGCTAGAGTAGGGACTAGCGGGAAGACCCAGTGCTTC.

This clonotype was detected a few times. Mismatch with germline at one junction end may stem from a read error. The genes are TRBV5-8 and TRBJ1-6; 8 bases line up with TRBD1. The CDR3 runs 14 residues. Germline loops: CDR1 SGHTS, CDR2 YDEGEE. Here the CDR3 reads CASSQEDRVTPLHF. The CDR3 region has the DNA TGCGCCAGCAGCCAAGAGGACAGGGTCACACCCCTCCACTTT.

In the case of this clonotype: Since a much larger clone is just one base distant, this may be a read error. The gene calls are TRBV7-9 and TRBJ2-7; the D is unclear. This CDR3 spans 12 amino acids. Looked up from germline, CDR1 is SEHNR and CDR2 is FQNEAQ (reference sequence). CDR3 bases: TGTTCCAGCAGTGACCAGTACTACGAGCAGTACTTC. Amino acids: CSSSDQYYEQYF.

This clonotype was found many times. The chain is built from TRBV20-1 and TRBJ2-7, with unresolved D. CDR1 is DFQATT and CDR2 is SNEGSKA in the germline V gene (reference sequence). CDR3 length equals 11 residues. V gave up 3 bases and J gave up 5 bases, with 8 bases separating them. CDR3 residues: CSASLGHEQYF. The CDR3 coding sequence is TGCAGTGCTAGTCTGGGCCACGAGCAGTACTTC.

V gene TRBV5-1 combines with J gene TRBJ2-7; D unresolved. This CDR3 has 15 residues. The V gene's germline CDR1 is SGHRS and CDR2 YFSETQ. Deletions cut 4 bases from V and 1 base from J, with 15 bases between. CDR3 amino acids: CASSPVSRHSYEQYF. The CDR3 region has the DNA TGCGCCAGCAGCCCTGTCTCTCGCCATTCCTACGAGCAGTACTTC.

This clonotype has at least ten counts. V gene TRBV9 combines with J gene TRBJ1-1, with D possibly TRBD1 on 6 matching bases. CDR3 length: 13 residues. V lost 4 bases to trimming and J lost 3 bases, with 10 bases between them. The germline V gene has CDR1 SGDLS and CDR2 YYNGEE. The CDR3 coding sequence is TGTGCCAGCAGCCCAGGGGCCCACACTGAAGCTTTCTTT. Its protein is CASSPGAHTEAFF.

The rearrangement links TRBV7-3 to TRBJ2-7; TRBD1 might be the D (9 bases). This CDR3 contains 15 residues. Trimming cost V 6 bases and J 2 bases, with 17 bases left between them. CDR1 is SGHTA and CDR2 is FQGTGA in the germline V gene. The CDR3 nucleotides read TGTGCCAGCAGACCGGGGGGGACAGGGCCCTACGAGCAGTACTTC. It encodes CASRPGGTGPYEQYF.

Here the CDR3 reads CASSRNLDRFGQPQHF. In nucleotides, the CDR3 is TGTGCCAGCAGCCGGAACCTTGACAGGTTCGGTCAGCCCCAGCATTTT. This chain links TRBV24-1 with TRBJ1-5; TRBD1 is a possible D gene (6 bases). CDR3 length equals 16 residues. Germline CDR1 and CDR2: KGHDR and SFDVKD. The V gene lost 11 bases and the J gene lost 6 bases, with 25 bases spanning the gap.

This chain's CDR3 is CASSSGTGTAYGYTF. In DNA, the CDR3 is TGTGCCAGCAGCTCCGGGACAGGGACAGCCTATGGCTACACCTTC. V usage is TRBV10-3 and J usage is TRBJ1-2, with 9 bases fitting TRBD1. Germline assignment: CDR1 ENHRY and CDR2 SYGVKD. V lost 10 bases to trimming and J lost 4 bases; unmatched junction nucleotides: 13. This CDR3 has 15 residues.

Regarding this clonotype: A much more abundant neighbour one base away suggests this may be a read error. The missing conserved phenylalanine or tryptophan at the end of this CDR3 makes a read error likely. The chain joins TRBV7-2 to TRBJ2-7, with 11 bases identical to TRBD1. J gave up 3 bases and V 2 bases, and 9 bases lay outside the gene matches. The CDR3 runs to 17 residues. CDR1 and CDR2 (germline): SGHTA, FQGNSA. CDR3 nucleotide sequence: TGTGCCAGCAGCTTAATCGCGGAGGGACAGGGGGGCTACGAGCAGTACTGC. Its protein is CASSLIAEGQGGYEQYC.

This clonotype was recorded only once. The chain has TRBV25-1 and TRBJ1-2; the D is unclear. Per the germline V gene, CDR1 is MGHDK and CDR2 is SYGVNS. V lost 6 bases, J lost 0 bases, and 14 bases lay in between. The CDR3 spans 15 residues. The CDR3 is CASSLDARTNYGYTF. The CDR3, as DNA: TGTGCCAGCAGCTTGGATGCACGGACTAACTATGGCTACACCTTC.

This clonotype occurred many times. The J gene is TRBJ1-2, the V gene TRBV7-3; D is unresolved. CDR1 is SGHTA, CDR2 FQGTGA, per germline. This CDR3 has 14 residues. The V end lost 5 bases, the J end lost 2 bases, and 12 bases lay between the germline ends. The CDR3 DNA is TGTGCCAGCAGCCCGTCCCCCGCGAACTATGGCTACACCTTC. It translates to CASSPSPANYGYTF.

This clonotype was seen once. The chain combines TRBV29-1 with TRBJ2-5; the D call may be TRBD1 or TRBD2 (5 bases each). Germline V gene data show CDR1 as SQVTM and CDR2 as ANQGSEA. V gave up 8 bases and J gave up 4 bases, with 14 bases separating them. This CDR3 is built from 12 residues. CDR3 sequence: CSLTGPRETQYF. CDR3 nucleotide sequence: TGCAGCCTAACGGGGCCAAGAGAGACCCAGTACTTC.